Below are 5 T cell receptor beta chains sequenced from a single sample in a study of response to subunit inactivated influenza vaccine. TCRdb independently ran MiXCR on the RT-PCR reads; one entry per CDR3 protein. This sample yields 450,000 to 700,000 distinct CDR3 sequences, of which about 15% are seen a single time; around 10% belongs to the top ten. Sample: PBMCs from blood, taken roughly 13 days after vaccination. All receptors derive from a man aged 45-60 years who received an inactivated influenza vaccine.

This clonotype appeared a few times. This chain connects TRBV6-1 to TRBJ2-3, with D maybe TRBD1 (5 bases). The V and J ends lost 6 bases and 2 bases respectively, with 12 bases between them. The CDR3 contains 14 residues. Per the germline V gene, CDR1 is MNHNS and CDR2 is SASEGT. CDR3 coding DNA: TGTGCCAGCAGGGTGTCAGGGTACACAGATACGCAGTATTTT. Translating gives CASRVSGYTDTQYF.

This clonotype was counted only a few times. The rearrangement links TRBV11-2 to TRBJ2-5; the D call may be TRBD1 or TRBD2 (6 bases each). CDR1 and CDR2 from the germline V gene are SGHAT and FQNNGV. This CDR3 contains 14 residues. V was pared by 1 base and J by 4 bases, with 10 bases between. This chain's CDR3 is CASSLVRGRETQYF. As DNA, the CDR3 is TGTGCCAGCAGCTTAGTCCGGGGGCGAGAGACCCAGTACTTC.

This clonotype was recorded a few times. The V gene is TRBV3-1, the J gene TRBJ2-2; D is perhaps TRBD2 (6 bases). In germline, CDR1 is LGHDT, CDR2 YNNKEL (reference sequence). The V gene lost 1 base and the J gene lost 4 bases, with 13 bases spanning the gap. This CDR3 is 16 amino acids long. DNA of the CDR3: TGTGCCAGCAGCCAAGGTCCGCGGGGCGGCACCGGGGAGCTGTTTTTT. Protein product: CASSQGPRGGTGELFF.

The chain couples TRBV5-4 to TRBJ2-3; 7 bases are a match to TRBD2. Germline-derived CDR1 and CDR2 are SGHNT and YYREEE (reference sequence). The CDR3 runs to 15 residues. V gave up 9 bases and J gave up 5 bases; unmatched junction bases: 15. The DNA of the CDR3 is TGTGCCACCTCCCGCGGGGGAGGGCCCAAAGATACGCAGTATTTT. Translated: CATSRGGGPKDTQYF.

In its sample, this clonotype was seen a few times. V is TRBV6-1 and J is TRBJ2-3; 8 bases agree with TRBD1. This CDR3 contains 15 residues. V trimming: 6 bases; J trimming: 8 bases; junction bases outside the gene matches: 13. Germline V gene lookup returns CDR1 MNHNS and CDR2 SASEGT. The CDR3 loop reads CASRGIRTGLGTQYF. The CDR3 DNA reads as TGTGCCAGCAGGGGAATCAGGACAGGGCTAGGTACGCAGTATTTT.